Below, one TCR beta chain is given with its context. What it binds is unknown. These data come from a study of cytomegalovirus exposure and HLA in healthy donors. Study as a whole: The 90 to 150 validation repertoires used a platform that matched the one used for the 500 to 700 first-cohort repertoires, as a later analysis reported. Study-level findings and limits: CMV antigen specificity was confirmed in vitro for three CMV-associated chains. Cytomegalovirus status, reportedly, was diagnosed with high specificity and sensitivity by the classifier.

Assay used: immunoSEQ multiplex PCR; TCRdb lists only in-frame clones, some missing. The sample holds about 82,000 clones, around 95% seen once. What was sequenced was PBMCs. The receptor's source is a woman between 18 and 30 years old in good health and CMV-seronegative.

CDR3 nucleotide sequence: TGTGCCAGCAGTTACCAGGGGAGGGACCAAGAGACCCAGTACTTC. Its protein product is CASSYQGRDQETQYF. V usage is TRBV6-5 and J usage is TRBJ2-5; D is possibly TRBD2 (7 bases). Deletions cut 2 bases from V and 0 bases from J, with 10 bases between. Per the germline V gene, CDR1 is MNHEY and CDR2 is SVGAGI. CDR3 length: 15 residues.